These 7 T cell receptor beta chains were all obtained from the same sample, sequenced in a study of blood T cell repertoires in COVID-19. Repertoires were generated with immunoSEQ multiplex PCR, while TCRdb's copy carries only in-frame clones and drops some. The table has tens of thousands of clones, more than 85% seen once; the top ten hold more than 3%. Sequencing was done on a sample of peripheral blood. The receptors originated from a human donor in a cohort sampled during active COVID-19.

The V and J genes are TRBV2 and TRBJ1-6; 7 bases are shared with TRBD1. The junction had 15 bases not matched to a gene; V was cut back by 6 bases and J by 13 bases. The CDR3 is 15 amino acids. Germline loops: CDR1 SNHLY, CDR2 FYNNEI. This CDR3 reads CASRKKIGQVEPLHF. CDR3 DNA sequence: TGTGCCAGCAGAAAGAAGATAGGACAGGTCGAGCCCCTCCACTTT.

The chain has TRBV3-1 (or the pseudogene TRBV3-2) and TRBJ2-7; the D gene is possibly TRBD2 (6 bases). From germline, CDR1 is LGHDT and CDR2 YNNKEL (reference sequence). V dropped 10 bases and J dropped 6 bases, with 19 bases sitting between them. This CDR3 is 13 amino acids long. Here the CDR3 DNA reads TGTGCCACCTTAGCCTGGGAGGCGCTCGAGCAGTACTTC. As protein: CATLAWEALEQYF.

The chain recombines TRBV20-1 with TRBJ2-1; D is perhaps TRBD2 (6 bases). There are 11 residues in the CDR3. V gave up 7 bases and J gave up 4 bases, with 8 bases separating them. The germline V gene has CDR1 DFQATT and CDR2 SNEGSKA (reference sequence). CDR3 in amino acids: CSVGGYNEQFF. The CDR3 DNA follows: TGCAGTGTCGGGGGATACAATGAGCAGTTCTTC.

J is TRBJ2-1 and V is TRBV9, with 7 nucleotides matching TRBD2. V lost 2 bases and J lost 8; bases outside the gene matches: 7. This CDR3 is built from 14 residues. CDR1 and CDR2 from the germline V gene are SGDLS and YYNGEE. The CDR3: CASSVGGISDEQFF. The CDR3 DNA reads TGTGCCAGCAGCGTGGGGGGGATTTCGGATGAGCAGTTCTTC.

The rearrangement uses TRBV6-1 and TRBJ2-7; TRBD1 matches at 7 bases. CDR3 length: 13 amino acids. Germline trimming cut 3 bases from V and 2 bases from J; bases unmatched to any gene: 1. The germline V gene encodes CDR1 MNHNS and CDR2 SASEGT. The CDR3 coding sequence is TGTGCCAGCAGTGAGGGGACAGCCTACGAGCAGTACTTC. Protein sequence: CASSEGTAYEQYF.

This clone is a singleton in its sample. CDR3: CASSLGTGGDEKLFF. The CDR3 bases are TGTGCCAGCAGCTTAGGCACAGGGGGGGACGAAAAACTGTTTTTT. The J gene is TRBJ1-4, the V gene TRBV11-3, with 8 bases lining up with TRBD1. The ends lost 1 base at V and 8 bases at J; junction bases unmatched: 6. The CDR3 length is 15 residues. The V gene's germline CDR1 is SGHNT and CDR2 YENEEA.

The chain uses TRBV6-2 or TRBV6-3 and TRBJ2-1; 12 nucleotides line up with TRBD2. The CDR3 totals 19 residues. Germline assignment: CDR1 MNHEY and CDR2 SVGEGT. V lost 4 bases to trimming and J lost 0 bases; unmatched junction nucleotides: 10. The CDR3 sequence: CASSSGTGTSGSSYNEQFF. The DNA for the CDR3 is TGTGCCAGCAGTTCCGGGACCGGGACTAGCGGGTCCTCCTACAATGAGCAGTTCTTC.